This T cell receptor beta chain was identified during a study of shared clonotypes between healthy human individuals. Study-wide points: The study found lower generation probabilities in non-shared clonotypes than in those shared by all four donors.

The assay ran at deep level. Clones were read by immunoSEQ multiplex PCR, and TCRdb kept only the in-frame ones, dropping some. The sample shows some 2,100,000 clones, 90% to 96% of them seen only once. On this clone: Its antigen is undetermined.

Germline V lookup: CDR1 MNHNY, CDR2 SVGAGI (reference sequence). The CDR3 consists of 16 residues. Losses at the gene ends were 5 bases for V and 2 bases for J; bases not matched to a gene: 5. J is TRBJ2-5 and V is TRBV6-6; 13 bases map to TRBD2. This clonotype originated in a young man in good health. Sequencing input: naive CD4+ T cells sorted from blood. Subset meaning: CD45RA+ positively selected. CDR3 in DNA: TGTGCCAGCAGTCCGAGACTAGCGGGGGGACAAGAGACCCAGTACTTC. Translated, it gives CASSPRLAGGQETQYF.